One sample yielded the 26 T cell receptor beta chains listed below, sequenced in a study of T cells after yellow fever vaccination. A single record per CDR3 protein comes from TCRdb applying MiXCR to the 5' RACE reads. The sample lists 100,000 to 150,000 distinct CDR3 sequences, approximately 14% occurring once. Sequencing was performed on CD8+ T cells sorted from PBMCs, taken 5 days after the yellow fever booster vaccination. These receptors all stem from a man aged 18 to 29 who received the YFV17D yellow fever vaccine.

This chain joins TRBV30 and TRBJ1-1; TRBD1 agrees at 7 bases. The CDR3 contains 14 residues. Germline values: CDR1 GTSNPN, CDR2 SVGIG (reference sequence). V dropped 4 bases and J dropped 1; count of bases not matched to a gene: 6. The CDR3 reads CAWKQGLGNTEAFF. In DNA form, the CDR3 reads TGTGCCTGGAAACAGGGGCTAGGGAACACTGAAGCTTTCTTT.

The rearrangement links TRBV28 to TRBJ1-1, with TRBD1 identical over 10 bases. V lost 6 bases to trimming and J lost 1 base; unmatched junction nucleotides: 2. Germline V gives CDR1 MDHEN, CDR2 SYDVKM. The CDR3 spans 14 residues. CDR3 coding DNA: TGTGCCAGCAGACGGGACAGGGGGAACACTGAAGCTTTCTTT. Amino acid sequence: CASRRDRGNTEAFF. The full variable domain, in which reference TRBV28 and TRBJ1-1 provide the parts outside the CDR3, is DVKVTQSSRYLVKRTGEKVFLECVQDMDHENMFWYRQDPGLGLRLIYFSYDVKMKEKGDIPEGYSVSREKKERFSLILESASTNQTSMYLCASRRDRGNTEAFFGQGTRLTVV.

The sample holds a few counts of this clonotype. The CDR3 reads CSTQTGLRGNEQFF. The CDR3 DNA sequence: TGCAGCACCCAGACAGGGCTTAGAGGAAATGAGCAGTTCTTC. The chain recombines TRBV29-1 with TRBJ2-1; 7 nucleotides align to TRBD1. The V and J ends lost 8 bases and 7 bases, in that order; junction bases with no gene match: 14. Germline V lookup: CDR1 SQVTM, CDR2 ANQGSEA. The CDR3 has 14 amino acids.

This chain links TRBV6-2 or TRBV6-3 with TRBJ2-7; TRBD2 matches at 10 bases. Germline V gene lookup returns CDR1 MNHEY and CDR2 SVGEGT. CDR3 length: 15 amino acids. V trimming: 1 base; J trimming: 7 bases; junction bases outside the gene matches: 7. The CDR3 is CASSYWLAGAREQYF. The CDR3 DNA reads TGTGCCAGCAGTTACTGGCTAGCGGGGGCTCGGGAGCAGTACTTC.

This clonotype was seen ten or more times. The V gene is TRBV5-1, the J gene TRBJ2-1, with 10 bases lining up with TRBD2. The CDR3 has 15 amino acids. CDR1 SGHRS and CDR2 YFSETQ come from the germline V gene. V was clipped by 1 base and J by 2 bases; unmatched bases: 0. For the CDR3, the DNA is TGCGCCAGCAGCTTGACTAGCGGGGCCTACAATGAGCAGTTCTTC. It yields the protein CASSLTSGAYNEQFF.

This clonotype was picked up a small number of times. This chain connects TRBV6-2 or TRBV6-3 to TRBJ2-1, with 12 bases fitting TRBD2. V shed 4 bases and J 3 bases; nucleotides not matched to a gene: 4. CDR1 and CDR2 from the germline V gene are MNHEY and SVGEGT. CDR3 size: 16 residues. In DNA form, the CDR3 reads TGTGCCAGCAGTTCAACTAGCGGGGGGATCTACAATGAGCAGTTCTTC. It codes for CASSSTSGGIYNEQFF.

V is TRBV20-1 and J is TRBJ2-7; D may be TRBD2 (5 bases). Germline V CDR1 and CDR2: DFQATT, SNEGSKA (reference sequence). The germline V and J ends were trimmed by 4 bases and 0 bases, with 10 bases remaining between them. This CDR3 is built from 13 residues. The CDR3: CSANPRDSYEQYF. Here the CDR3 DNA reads TGCAGTGCTAACCCTCGGGACTCCTACGAGCAGTACTTC.

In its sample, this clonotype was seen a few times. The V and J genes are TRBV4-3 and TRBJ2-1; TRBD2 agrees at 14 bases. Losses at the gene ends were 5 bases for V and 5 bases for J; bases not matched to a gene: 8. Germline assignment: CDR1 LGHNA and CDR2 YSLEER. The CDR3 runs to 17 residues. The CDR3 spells CASSIRLAGGPHNEQFF. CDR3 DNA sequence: TGCGCCAGCAGCATTCGACTAGCGGGGGGGCCGCACAATGAGCAGTTCTTC.

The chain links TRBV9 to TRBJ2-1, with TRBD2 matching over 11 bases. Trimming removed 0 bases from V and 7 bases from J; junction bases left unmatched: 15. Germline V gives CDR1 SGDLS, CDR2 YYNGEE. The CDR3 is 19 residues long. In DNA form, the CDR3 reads TGTGCCAGCAGCGTAGCTGGGGTTGTTAGCGGGGGGGCTCAGAATGAGCAGTTCTTC. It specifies CASSVAGVVSGGAQNEQFF.

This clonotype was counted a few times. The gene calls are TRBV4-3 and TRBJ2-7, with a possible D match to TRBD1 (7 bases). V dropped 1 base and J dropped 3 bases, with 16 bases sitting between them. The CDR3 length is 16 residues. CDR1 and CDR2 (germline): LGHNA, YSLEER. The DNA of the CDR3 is TGCGCCAGCAGCCAAGGGGTTCAGGGGGGTGGCTACGAGCAGTACTTC. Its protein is CASSQGVQGGGYEQYF.

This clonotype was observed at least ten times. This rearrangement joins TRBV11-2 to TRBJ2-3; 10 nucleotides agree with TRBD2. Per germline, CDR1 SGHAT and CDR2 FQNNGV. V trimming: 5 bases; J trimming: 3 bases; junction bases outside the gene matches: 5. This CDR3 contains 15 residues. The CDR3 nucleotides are TGTGCCAGCAGCCCTAGCGGGGGCGGGACAGATACGCAGTATTTT. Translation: CASSPSGGGTDTQYF. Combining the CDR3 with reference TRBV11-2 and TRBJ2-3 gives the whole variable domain EAGVAQSPRYKIIEKRQSVAFWCNPISGHATLYWYQQILGQGPKLLIQFQNNGVVDDSQLPKDRFSAERLKGVDSTLKIQPAKLEDSAVYLCASSPSGGGTDTQYFGPGTRLTVL.

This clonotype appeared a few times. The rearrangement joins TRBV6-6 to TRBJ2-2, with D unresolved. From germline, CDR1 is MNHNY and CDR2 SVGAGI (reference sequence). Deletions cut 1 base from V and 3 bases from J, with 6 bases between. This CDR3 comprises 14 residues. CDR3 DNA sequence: TGTGCCAGCAGTTACTTCCCAGACACCGGGGAGCTGTTTTTT. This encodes CASSYFPDTGELFF.

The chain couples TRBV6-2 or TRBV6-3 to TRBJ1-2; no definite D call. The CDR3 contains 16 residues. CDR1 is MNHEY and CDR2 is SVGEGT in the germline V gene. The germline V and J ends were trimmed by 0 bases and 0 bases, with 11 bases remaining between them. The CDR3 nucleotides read TGTGCCAGCAGTTACTCCGACCTTCCCTCTAACTATGGCTACACCTTC. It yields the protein CASSYSDLPSNYGYTF.

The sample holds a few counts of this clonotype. CDR3 sequence (DNA): TGTGCCAGCAGCTTAGAGGTGGGGCGTTCGTGGGAGCAGTACTTC. This encodes CASSLEVGRSWEQYF. V is TRBV7-8 and J is TRBJ2-7, with D perhaps matching TRBD1 (5 bases). CDR3 length: 15 amino acids. V gave up 1 base and J gave up 7 bases, with 17 bases separating them. Germline values: CDR1 SGHVS, CDR2 FQNEAQ.

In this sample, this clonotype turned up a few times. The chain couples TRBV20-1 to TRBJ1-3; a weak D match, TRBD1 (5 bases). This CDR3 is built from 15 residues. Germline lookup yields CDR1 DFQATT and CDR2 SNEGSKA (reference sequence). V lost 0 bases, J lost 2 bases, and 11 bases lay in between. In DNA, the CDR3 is TGCAGTGCTAGAGATTTCCAGGGCACTGGAAACACCATATATTTT. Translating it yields CSARDFQGTGNTIYF.

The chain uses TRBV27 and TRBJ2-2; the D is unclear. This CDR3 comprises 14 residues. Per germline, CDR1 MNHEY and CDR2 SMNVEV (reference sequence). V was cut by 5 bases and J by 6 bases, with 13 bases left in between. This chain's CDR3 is CASSRNMASGELFF. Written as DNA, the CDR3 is TGTGCCAGCAGTCGTAACATGGCGTCCGGGGAGCTGTTTTTT.

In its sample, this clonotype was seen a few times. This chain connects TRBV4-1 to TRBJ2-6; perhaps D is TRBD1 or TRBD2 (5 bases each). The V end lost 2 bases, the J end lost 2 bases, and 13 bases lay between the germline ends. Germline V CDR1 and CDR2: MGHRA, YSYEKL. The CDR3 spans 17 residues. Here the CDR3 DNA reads TGCGCCAGCAGCCAACCCCCAAGGGGAGCTGGGGCCAACGTCCTGACTTTC. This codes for CASSQPPRGAGANVLTF.

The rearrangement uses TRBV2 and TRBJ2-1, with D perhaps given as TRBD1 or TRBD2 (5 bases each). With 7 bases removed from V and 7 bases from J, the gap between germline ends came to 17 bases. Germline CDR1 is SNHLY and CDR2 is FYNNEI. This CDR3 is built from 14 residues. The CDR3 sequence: CASTKEGLRNEQFF. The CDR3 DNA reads TGTGCCAGCACCAAAGAGGGGCTCCGAAATGAGCAGTTCTTC.

CDR3 DNA: TGTGCCATCAGCTCCGCCTACGAGCAGTACGTC. As protein: CAISSAYEQYV. V gene TRBV10-3 combines with J gene TRBJ2-7; unclear D gene. The germline V gene encodes CDR1 ENHRY and CDR2 SYGVKD. The CDR3 extends over 11 amino acids. Trimming took off 6 bases at V and 2 bases at J, with 5 bases between the two ends.

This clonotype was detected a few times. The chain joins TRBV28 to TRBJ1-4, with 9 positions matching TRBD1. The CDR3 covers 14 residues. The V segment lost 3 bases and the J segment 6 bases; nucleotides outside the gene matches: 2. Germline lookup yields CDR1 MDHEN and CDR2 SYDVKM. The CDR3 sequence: CASSLTGGDEKLFF. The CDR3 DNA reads TGTGCCAGCAGTTTGACAGGGGGAGATGAAAAACTGTTTTTT.

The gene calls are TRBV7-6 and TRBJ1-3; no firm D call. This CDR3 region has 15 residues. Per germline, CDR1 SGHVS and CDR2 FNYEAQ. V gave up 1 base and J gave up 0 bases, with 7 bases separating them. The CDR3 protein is CASSLGNPSGNTIYF. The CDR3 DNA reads TGTGCCAGCAGCTTAGGAAACCCCTCTGGAAACACCATATATTTT.

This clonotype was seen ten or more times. The CDR3 DNA sequence: TGCGCCAGCAGCCAGGACAGGGTTCGGGAGACCCAGTACTTC. This sequence encodes CASSQDRVRETQYF. The rearrangement joins TRBV4-1 to TRBJ2-5; 8 positions match TRBD1. The CDR3 totals 14 residues. Trimming removed 3 bases from V and 5 bases from J; junction bases left unmatched: 5. Germline V gene sequence: CDR1 MGHRA, CDR2 YSYEKL.

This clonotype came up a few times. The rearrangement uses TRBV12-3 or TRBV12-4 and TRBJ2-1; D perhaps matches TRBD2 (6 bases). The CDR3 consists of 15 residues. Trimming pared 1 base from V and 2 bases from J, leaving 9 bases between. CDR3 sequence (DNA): TGTGCCAGCAGTTTAGTACGGGGGACCTACAATGAGCAGTTCTTC. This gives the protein CASSLVRGTYNEQFF.

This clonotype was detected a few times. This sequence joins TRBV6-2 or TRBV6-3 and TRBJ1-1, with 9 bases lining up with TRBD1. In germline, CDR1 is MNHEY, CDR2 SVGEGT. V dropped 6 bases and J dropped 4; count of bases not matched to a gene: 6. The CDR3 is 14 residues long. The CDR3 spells CASRPQGAGTEAFF. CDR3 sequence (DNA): TGTGCCAGCAGGCCACAGGGGGCTGGCACTGAAGCTTTCTTT.

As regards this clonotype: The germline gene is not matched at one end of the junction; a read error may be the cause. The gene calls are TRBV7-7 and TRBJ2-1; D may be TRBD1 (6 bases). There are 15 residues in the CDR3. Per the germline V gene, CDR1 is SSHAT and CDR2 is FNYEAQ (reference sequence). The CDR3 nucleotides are TGTGCTAGCAGCCGGGACACGAGCTCCTACAATGAGCAGTTCTTC. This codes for CASSRDTSSYNEQFF.

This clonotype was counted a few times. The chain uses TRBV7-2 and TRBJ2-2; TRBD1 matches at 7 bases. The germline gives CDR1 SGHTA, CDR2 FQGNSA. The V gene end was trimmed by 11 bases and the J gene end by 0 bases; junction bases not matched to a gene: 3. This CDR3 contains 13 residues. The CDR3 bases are TGTGCCTCCGGACAGGCGAACACCGGGGAGCTGTTTTTT. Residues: CASGQANTGELFF.